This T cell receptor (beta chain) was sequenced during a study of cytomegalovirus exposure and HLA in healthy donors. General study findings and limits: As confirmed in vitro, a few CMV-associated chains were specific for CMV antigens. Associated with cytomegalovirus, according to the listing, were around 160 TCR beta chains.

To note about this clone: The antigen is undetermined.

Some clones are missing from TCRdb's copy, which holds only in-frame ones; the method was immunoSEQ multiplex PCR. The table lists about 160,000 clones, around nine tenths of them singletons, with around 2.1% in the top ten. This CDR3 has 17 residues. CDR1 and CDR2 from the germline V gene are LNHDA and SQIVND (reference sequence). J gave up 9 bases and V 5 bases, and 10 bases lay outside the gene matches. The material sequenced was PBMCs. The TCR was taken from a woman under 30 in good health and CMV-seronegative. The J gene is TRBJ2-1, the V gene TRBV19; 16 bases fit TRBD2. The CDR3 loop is CASSPQGLAGGPSEQFF. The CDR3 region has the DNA TGTGCCAGTAGTCCCCAGGGACTAGCGGGAGGGCCGAGTGAGCAGTTCTTC.